This entry lists 14 T cell receptor beta chains sequenced from one sample in a study of cytomegalovirus exposure and HLA in healthy donors. Researchers ran the PCR with 60 Vbeta and 13 Jbeta primers. Measured with immunoSEQ multiplex PCR; TCRdb has only the in-frame clones, and not every one. The table has 210,000 or so clones, 70% to 80% seen once; the top ten hold around 16%. The sample consisted of PBMCs. These receptors were taken from a man in his forties in good health and CMV-seronegative.

This clone was seen a handful of times. This chain uses TRBV13 with TRBJ1-3, with 9 positions matching TRBD1. The CDR3 sequence is 15 residues long. J was trimmed by 5 bases and V by 5 bases; bases with no gene match: 7. Germline CDR1 PRHDT, CDR2 FYEKMQ (reference sequence). This CDR3 reads CASSPPGQGRNTIYF. The CDR3 DNA reads as TGTGCCAGCAGCCCACCGGGACAGGGCCGAAACACCATATATTTT.

The V call is TRBV11-1, the J call TRBJ1-6; D is uncertain. V lost 5 bases and J lost 5, with 7 bases in between. Germline V lookup: CDR1 SGHAT, CDR2 FQDESV (reference sequence). The CDR3 runs to 13 residues. CDR3 residues: CASSGGNNSPLHF. CDR3 in DNA: TGTGCCAGCAGCGGCGGGAATAATTCACCCCTCCACTTT.

The chain has TRBV6-1 and TRBJ2-5, with D perhaps TRBD1 (7 bases). The CDR3 spans 14 residues. Trimming pared 8 bases from V and 11 bases from J, leaving 24 bases between. From germline, CDR1 is MNHNS and CDR2 SASEGT. DNA for the CDR3: TGTGCCAGCGGGCTTAGGACAGGCTTTCGGGAGCAGTACTTC. It specifies CASGLRTGFREQYF.

The rearrangement links TRBV7-8 to TRBJ1-1; a possible D gene is TRBD1 (5 bases). The CDR3 totals 14 residues. The germline CDR1 and CDR2 sequences are SGHVS and FQNEAQ. Trimming left V 5 bases short and J 0 bases short, with 10 bases between. CDR3 bases: TGTGCCAGCAGCCCAGGGCCAATGAACACTGAAGCTTTCTTT. This gives the protein CASSPGPMNTEAFF.

The J gene is TRBJ2-5, the V gene TRBV9; a weak D match, TRBD2 (6 bases). This CDR3 has 16 amino acids. The germline V gene encodes CDR1 SGDLS and CDR2 YYNGEE. V was shortened by 2 bases and J by 1 base, with 15 bases between the two germline ends. DNA of the CDR3: TGTGCCAGCAGCGTTGGCGGAGGGGCACTCCAAGAGACCCAGTACTTC. Encoded protein: CASSVGGGALQETQYF.

V usage is TRBV10-3 and J usage is TRBJ2-7, with D unclear. V lost 4 bases, J lost 3 bases, and 4 bases lay in between. Germline V gene data show CDR1 as ENHRY and CDR2 as SYGVKD. The CDR3 is 11 amino acids. CDR3 region: CAISGDYEQYF. For the CDR3, the DNA is TGTGCCATCAGTGGCGACTACGAGCAGTACTTC.

This sequence joins TRBV27 and TRBJ2-6; D gene uncertain. The CDR3 covers 14 residues. V shed 5 bases and J shed 0 bases, with 5 bases lying between them. Germline-derived CDR1 and CDR2 are MNHEY and SMNVEV (reference sequence). The CDR3 here is CASSPFSGANVLTF. CDR3 bases: TGTGCCAGCAGTCCCTTCTCTGGGGCCAACGTCCTGACTTTC.

The genes are TRBV9 and TRBJ1-1; 9 bases are a match to TRBD1. Losses at the gene ends were 0 bases for V and 12 bases for J; bases not matched to a gene: 6. From germline, CDR1 is SGDLS and CDR2 YYNGEE. The CDR3 spans 13 residues. CDR3 sequence (DNA): TGTGCCAGCAGCGTAGGGACAGGGGAGAGCACTTTCTTT. The encoded protein is CASSVGTGESTFF.

J is TRBJ2-2 and V is TRBV4-1; 7 bases match TRBD1. This CDR3 is built from 15 residues. V shed 1 base, J shed 7 bases, and the junction held 6 bases outside the gene matches. Germline V gene lookup returns CDR1 MGHRA and CDR2 YSYEKL. The CDR3 region is CASSQGPGGGGELFF. The CDR3 DNA follows: TGCGCCAGCAGCCAAGGTCCAGGGGGTGGCGGGGAGCTGTTTTTT.

The rearrangement uses TRBV5-4 and TRBJ1-2; TRBD1 matches 10 bases. Unmatched junction bases numbered 9, after V lost 8 bases and J lost 2 bases. The length of the CDR3 is 15 residues. Germline CDR1 SGHNT, CDR2 YYREEE (reference sequence). The CDR3 reads CASIPGQGLNYGYTF. CDR3 in DNA: TGTGCCAGTATCCCGGGACAGGGGTTGAACTATGGCTACACCTTC.

The chain employs TRBV7-9 and TRBJ2-1, with TRBD2 as a possible D gene (6 bases). Germline V gives CDR1 SEHNR, CDR2 FQNEAQ (reference sequence). The CDR3 spans 15 residues. The V gene lost 7 bases and the J gene lost 3 bases, with 16 bases spanning the gap. CDR3 in amino acids: CASTLSAGGYNEQFF. Here the CDR3 DNA reads TGTGCCAGCACTCTCTCCGCCGGGGGCTACAATGAGCAGTTCTTC. Supplemented by reference TRBV7-9 and TRBJ2-1, the full variable domain reads DTGVSQNPRHKITKRGQNVTFRCDPISEHNRLYWYRQTLGQGPEFLTYFQNEAQLEKSRLLSDRFSAERPKGSFSTLEIQRTEQGDSAMYLCASTLSAGGYNEQFFGPGTRLTVL.

This chain links TRBV4-1 with TRBJ1-4; no definite D call. Between the trimmed V and J ends, which lost 3 bases and 0 bases, there was a span of 8 bases. Germline V gives CDR1 MGHRA, CDR2 YSYEKL. The CDR3 contains 15 residues. The CDR3 protein is CASSQRQATNEKLFF. The CDR3 nucleotides are TGCGCCAGCAGCCAGAGACAAGCAACTAATGAAAAACTGTTTTTT.

V gene TRBV21-1 combines with J gene TRBJ2-1; the table names TRBD2, a call not compared with the DNA. TRBV21-1 is a listed pseudogene. The CDR3 spans 17 residues. CDR3 nucleotide sequence: TGTGCCAGCAGCAAGCGTGGAAGCGGGAGGACGGGGAATGAGCAGTTCTTC. Translated, it gives CASSKRGSGRTGNEQFF.

This clone appeared a few times. This CDR3 is CSGWEFGANVLTF. CDR3 nucleotides: TGCAGCGGGTGGGAGTTTGGGGCCAACGTCCTGACTTTC. V and J are TRBV29-1 and TRBJ2-6; the D gene is possibly TRBD2 (5 bases). The CDR3 loop spans 13 amino acids. Germline CDR1 is SQVTM and CDR2 is ANQGSEA. Trimming cost V 7 bases and J 3 bases, with 10 bases left between them. The full variable domain, its missing parts supplied by reference TRBV29-1 and TRBJ2-6, is SAVISQKPSRDICQRGTSLTIQCQVDSQVTMMFWYRQQPGQSLTLIATANQGSEATYESGFVIDKFPISRPNLTFSTLTVSNMSPEDSSIYLCSGWEFGANVLTFGAGSRLTVL.